The 14 T cell receptor beta chains reported below all come from one sample, sequenced in a study of STAT3 mutations in large granular lymphocyte leukemia. Method: immunoSEQ multiplex PCR; TCRdb's copy keeps in-frame clones and lacks some. Counted here are fewer than 10,000 clones, 85% to 90% occurring once; the ten biggest clones make up 81%. General study findings and limits: Every T-LGLL patient had at least one immunodominant TCRbeta clonotype.

The antigens these receptors bind are not known. Sequences were obtained from peripheral blood mononuclear cells. These receptor sequences come from a man older than 75 with T-cell large granular lymphocyte leukemia. Some clones in this sample may be carry-over from other donors' samples.

J is TRBJ2-3 and V is TRBV6-5; D is ambiguous. CDR1 is MNHEY, CDR2 SVGAGI, per germline. The V gene lost 5 bases and the J gene lost 6 bases, with 6 bases spanning the gap. The length of the CDR3 is 11 residues. CDR3: CASSLGDTQYF. The CDR3 DNA is TGTGCCAGCAGTCTAGGGGATACGCAGTATTTT.

This clone came up a few times. CDR3 region: CASSLMAGHGLSWGGYTF. Written as DNA, the CDR3 is TGTGCCAGCAGTCTTATGGCAGGACACGGCCTATCCTGGGGTGGCTACACCTTC. The chain joins TRBV13 to TRBJ1-2; D possibly corresponds to TRBD1 (5 bases). This CDR3 has 18 amino acids. Trimming shortened V by 6 bases and J by 7 bases, and 30 bases separated the two germline ends. In germline, CDR1 is PRHDT, CDR2 FYEKMQ (reference sequence). Filled out from reference TRBV13 and TRBJ1-2, the complete variable domain reads AAGVIQSPRHLIKEKRETATLKCYPIPRHDTVYWYQQGPGQDPQFLISFYEKMQSDKGSIPDRFSAQQFSDYHSELNMSSLELGDSALYFCASSLMAGHGLSWGGYTFGSGTRLTVV.

The V and J genes are TRBV19 and TRBJ1-4; 10 bases are a match to TRBD1. The CDR3 extends over 16 amino acids. CDR1 is LNHDA, CDR2 SQIVND, per germline (reference sequence). V trimming: 4 bases; J trimming: 3 bases; junction bases outside the gene matches: 5. Here the CDR3 reads CASSTGTGAANEKLFF. CDR3 bases: TGTGCCAGTAGTACCGGGACAGGGGCCGCTAATGAAAAACTGTTTTTT.

This rearrangement joins TRBV5-1 to TRBJ2-7; D perhaps matches TRBD1 (6 bases). CDR3 length: 15 residues. Germline CDR1 SGHRS, CDR2 YFSETQ. The germline V and J ends were trimmed by 4 bases and 1 base, with 15 bases remaining between them. The CDR3 DNA follows: TGCGCCAGCAGCAGCACTCCACAGGGATCCTACGAGCAGTACTTC. Translating gives CASSSTPQGSYEQYF.

The V gene is TRBV4-2, the J gene TRBJ1-5; tentatively, D is TRBD1 (5 bases). Looked up from germline, CDR1 is LGHNA and CDR2 is YNFKEQ. Trimming cost V 1 base and J 0 bases, with 7 bases left between them. The CDR3 length is 15 residues. The CDR3 DNA reads TGTGCCAGCAGCCAAGGGGGGAGTAGCAATCAGCCCCAGCATTTT. Translation gives CASSQGGSSNQPQHF.

The rearrangement links TRBV29-1 to TRBJ2-5; D not certain. This CDR3 has 10 residues. With 4 bases removed from V and 4 bases from J, the gap between germline ends came to 4 bases. Germline CDR1 is SQVTM and CDR2 is ANQGSEA. CDR3 sequence reads: CSVGGETQYF. In nucleotides, the CDR3 is TGCAGCGTTGGCGGAGAGACCCAGTACTTC.

The V gene is TRBV18, the J gene TRBJ1-5, with 10 bases aligning to TRBD1. CDR3 length: 15 residues. Germline V gene data show CDR1 as KGHSH and CDR2 as LQKENI. Trimming cost V 2 bases and J 6 bases; bases outside gene matches: 4. CDR3 sequence: CASSPVGTGAQPQHF. In DNA form, the CDR3 reads TGTGCCAGCTCACCAGTTGGGACAGGGGCTCAGCCCCAGCATTTT.

The rearrangement links TRBV5-4 to TRBJ2-2, with TRBD2 as a possible D gene (6 bases). Trimming removed 0 bases from V and 6 bases from J, with 12 bases in between. CDR1 and CDR2 from the germline V gene are SGHNT and YYREEE (reference sequence). The CDR3 spans 15 residues. CDR3 sequence: CASSLDLGGAGELFF. CDR3 in DNA: TGTGCCAGCAGCTTGGACCTGGGGGGAGCCGGGGAGCTGTTTTTT.

The chain combines TRBV5-4 with TRBJ1-1; no clear D. Germline V gene sequence: CDR1 SGHNT, CDR2 YYREEE (reference sequence). The CDR3 sequence is 14 residues long. V lost 4 bases, J lost 6 bases, and 16 bases lay in between. CDR3 in DNA: TGTGCCAGCAGCCCCTGGGCCGGGAAGTCTGAAGCTTTCTTT. Translating it yields CASSPWAGKSEAFF.

This clone was counted a few times. The CDR3 sequence: CASSLPRNSNQPQHF. Here the CDR3 DNA reads TGTGCCAGCAGCTTACCGCGTAATAGCAATCAGCCCCAGCATTTT. The chain uses TRBV7-9 and TRBJ1-5; D uncertain. The CDR3 spans 15 residues. The V end was cut by 2 bases, the J end by 0 bases, with 8 bases between. From germline, CDR1 is SEHNR and CDR2 FQNEAQ (reference sequence).

This clone was seen only once. The chain employs TRBV5-4 and TRBJ1-2; no clear D gene. Germline CDR1 SGHNT, CDR2 YYREEE (reference sequence). The CDR3 sequence is 13 residues long. V lost 4 bases, J lost 5 bases, and 12 bases lay in between. The CDR3 spells CASSPEVGYGYTF. The DNA of the CDR3 is TGTGCCAGCAGCCCCGAGGTGGGGTATGGCTACACCTTC.

J is TRBJ1-1 and V is TRBV29-1; D perhaps matches TRBD1 (6 bases). The length of the CDR3 is 14 residues. Trimming left V 4 bases short and J 1 base short, with 13 bases between. The V gene's germline CDR1 is SQVTM and CDR2 ANQGSEA. CDR3 DNA sequence: TGCAGCGTTGTAGGGGGGTCAGGGAACACTGAAGCTTTCTTT. Protein: CSVVGGSGNTEAFF.

The rearrangement joins TRBV9 to TRBJ1-2; maybe TRBD1 (6 bases). The CDR3 has 12 residues. Germline V gene data show CDR1 as SGDLS and CDR2 as YYNGEE. V was cut by 0 bases and J by 8 bases, with 8 bases left in between. The CDR3 reads CASSVAQGGYTF. For the CDR3, the DNA is TGTGCCAGCAGCGTAGCACAGGGCGGCTACACCTTC.

V is TRBV5-8 and J is TRBJ2-7; 11 positions match TRBD2. J gave up 1 base and V 4 bases, and 16 bases lay outside the gene matches. CDR3 size: 19 residues. CDR1 and CDR2 from the germline V gene are SGHTS and YDEGEE. The CDR3 region is CASSPGPLAGAILSYEQYF. The DNA of the CDR3 is TGTGCCAGCAGCCCAGGTCCACTAGCGGGGGCAATACTATCCTACGAGCAGTACTTC. Full variable domain (missing parts from reference TRBV5-8 and TRBJ2-7): EAGVTQSPTHLIKTRGQQATLRCSPISGHTSVYWYQQALGLGLQFLLWYDEGEERNRGNFPPRFSGRQFPNYSSELNVNALELEDSALYLCASSPGPLAGAILSYEQYFGPGTRLTVT.